Presented here are 21 T cell receptor beta chains from one specimen sequenced in a study of blood T cell repertoires in COVID-19. Libraries were prepared by immunoSEQ multiplex PCR; TCRdb keeps only in-frame clonotypes and omits some of them. The sample holds 200,000 or so clones, around 89% seen once. Sequenced input: PBMCs or T cells enriched from blood (not recorded which). All receptors come from a woman in her twenties or thirties who had recovered from COVID-19.

The chain couples TRBV4-2 to TRBJ2-3, with D perhaps matching TRBD2 (5 bases). This CDR3 has 13 residues. CDR1 and CDR2 from the germline V gene are LGHNA and YNFKEQ. The V gene lost 5 bases and the J gene lost 5 bases, with 11 bases spanning the gap. CDR3 loop: CASSSLAQDTQYF. CDR3 DNA sequence: TGTGCCAGCAGCTCCCTAGCCCAAGATACGCAGTATTTT.

About this clone itself: Different DNA sequences within this sample yield the same CDR3. This chain joins TRBV19 and TRBJ1-1; D is possibly TRBD1 (6 bases). The CDR3 spans 14 residues. Looked up from germline, CDR1 is LNHDA and CDR2 is SQIVND (reference sequence). Trimming shortened V by 3 bases and J by 1 base, and 9 bases separated the two germline ends. The CDR3 coding sequence is TGTGCCAGTAGTATCGAACAGGGGAACACTGAAGCTTTCTTT. Protein sequence: CASSIEQGNTEAFF.

This clone has just a few counts. CDR3 nucleotides: TGTGCCAGCAGTGAACCCAGTTATTATGGCTACACCTTC. It encodes CASSEPSYYGYTF. The chain uses TRBV6-1 and TRBJ1-2; no reliable D call. The V gene lost 2 bases and the J gene lost 5 bases, with 9 bases spanning the gap. Germline values: CDR1 MNHNS, CDR2 SASEGT. The CDR3 length is 13 residues.

This sequence joins TRBV5-1 and TRBJ1-2; no reliable D call. V shed 2 bases and J shed 3 bases, with 8 bases lying between them. CDR3 length: 13 residues. CDR1 and CDR2 from the germline V gene are SGHRS and YFSETQ. The CDR3 DNA follows: TGCGCCAGCAGCTTTCGGGGAGACTATGGCTACACCTTC. It codes for CASSFRGDYGYTF.

J is TRBJ1-2 and V is TRBV3-1 (or the pseudogene TRBV3-2); 7 bases align to TRBD1. The V gene end was trimmed by 5 bases and the J gene end by 8 bases; junction bases not matched to a gene: 14. Per the germline V gene, CDR1 is LGHDT and CDR2 is YNNKEL (reference sequence). CDR3 length equals 15 residues. CDR3 region: CASSVFGQAGEGYTF. CDR3 bases: TGTGCCAGCAGCGTATTTGGACAGGCCGGGGAAGGCTACACCTTC.

The V and J genes are TRBV3-1 (or the pseudogene TRBV3-2) and TRBJ2-1, with 11 positions matching TRBD2. This CDR3 is 14 amino acids long. Germline assignment: CDR1 LGHDT and CDR2 YNNKEL (reference sequence). The V and J ends lost 7 bases and 7 bases, in that order; junction bases with no gene match: 6. CDR3 sequence (DNA): TGTGCCAGCAATAGCGGGGGGGCGGCGAATGAGCAGTTCTTC. This gives the protein CASNSGGAANEQFF.

This clone was counted only a few times. In the same sample, other DNA sequences code for this CDR3. This chain uses TRBV4-1 with TRBJ1-1, with a tentative D call TRBD1 (5 bases). Trimming removed 0 bases from V and 1 base from J, with 9 bases in between. This CDR3 contains 15 residues. Looked up from germline, CDR1 is MGHRA and CDR2 is YSYEKL. Here the CDR3 DNA reads TGCGCCAGCAGCCAAGACCCAGGGCCGAACACTGAAGCTTTCTTT. Amino acid sequence: CASSQDPGPNTEAFF.

This clone was seen just once. The chain joins TRBV29-1 to TRBJ2-7; D is undetermined. The CDR3 totals 11 residues. Germline assignment: CDR1 SQVTM and CDR2 ANQGSEA. Trimming shortened V by 5 bases and J by 0 bases, and 5 bases separated the two germline ends. For the CDR3, the DNA is TGCAGCGTTACGGTCTCCTACGAGCAGTACTTC. Translating it yields CSVTVSYEQYF.

The gene calls are TRBV5-1 and TRBJ2-7, with D possibly matching TRBD1 (6 bases). CDR3 length: 13 amino acids. CDR1 and CDR2 (germline): SGHRS, YFSETQ. The V and J ends lost 0 bases and 4 bases respectively, with 8 bases between them. The CDR3 DNA is TGCGCCAGCAGCTTGGAGACAGGATACGAGCAGTACTTC. It specifies CASSLETGYEQYF.

The rearrangement uses TRBV6-6 and TRBJ2-1; TRBD2 matches at 9 bases. V was pared by 2 bases and J by 5 bases, with 7 bases of the junction left unmatched. The CDR3 is 16 residues long. Germline assignment: CDR1 MNHNY and CDR2 SVGAGI (reference sequence). The CDR3 sequence: CASSYRRGGPNNEQFF. Here the CDR3 DNA reads TGTGCCAGCAGTTACCGGCGGGGGGGCCCGAACAATGAGCAGTTCTTC.

This chain links TRBV4-3 with TRBJ2-3; 10 nucleotides match TRBD2. Per the germline V gene, CDR1 is LGHNA and CDR2 is YSLEER. The CDR3 is 18 residues long. Losses at the gene ends were 4 bases for V and 5 bases for J; bases not matched to a gene: 15. The CDR3 coding sequence is TGCGCCAGCAGCCCTTTCCCCACCAGCGGGGGGGCAGGAGATACGCAGTATTTT. Translation gives CASSPFPTSGGAGDTQYF.

A few counts support this clone. The V and J genes are TRBV18 and TRBJ2-6, with D unresolved. This CDR3 comprises 16 residues. Between the trimmed V and J ends, which lost 0 bases and 0 bases, there was a span of 6 bases. In germline, CDR1 is KGHSH, CDR2 LQKENI. The CDR3 DNA sequence: TGTGCCAGCTCACCACCGCAGTACTCTGGGGCCAACGTCCTGACTTTC. It specifies CASSPPQYSGANVLTF.

The chain employs TRBV4-1 and TRBJ2-7, with 15 bases identical to TRBD2. The CDR3 has 17 residues. CDR1 is MGHRA and CDR2 is YSYEKL in the germline V gene. The trim removed 3 bases at V and 0 bases at J, leaving 3 bases unmatched. The CDR3 coding sequence is TGCGCCAGCAGCCACGGGGGACTAGCGGGGGGCTCCTACGAGCAGTACTTC. Translated: CASSHGGLAGGSYEQYF.

V usage is TRBV18 and J usage is TRBJ1-2, with TRBD1 as a possible D gene (6 bases). Germline V gene data show CDR1 as KGHSH and CDR2 as LQKENI. Trimming cost V 5 bases and J 13 bases, with 20 bases left between them. The CDR3 has 13 amino acids. CDR3 bases: TGTGCCAGCTCATCGGGACACCCCTTAAGCGGCACCTTC. Its protein product is CASSSGHPLSGTF.

In its sample, this clone was seen once. The rearrangement joins TRBV5-1 to TRBJ1-1; D not resolved. Germline V gives CDR1 SGHRS, CDR2 YFSETQ. CDR3 length equals 14 residues. With 3 bases removed from V and 2 bases from J, the gap between germline ends came to 11 bases. The CDR3 nucleotides read TGCGCCAGCAGCTCCGTAGATCTAAACACTGAAGCTTTCTTT. Its protein product is CASSSVDLNTEAFF.

This clone was observed a few times. The junction departs from the called germline gene at one end, perhaps through a read error. V is TRBV7-2 and J is TRBJ1-2; 9 positions agree with TRBD1. Germline lookup yields CDR1 SGHTA and CDR2 FQGNSA. This CDR3 is built from 14 residues. CDR3 loop: CASSPLLGQGRYYF. The CDR3 region has the DNA TGTGCCAGCAGCCCTCTGTTAGGACAGGGGCGATACTACTTC.

The chain couples TRBV2 to TRBJ1-6, with D uncertain. Germline CDR1 reads SNHLY; CDR2 reads FYNNEI. This CDR3 comprises 13 residues. The V and J ends lost 6 bases and 7 bases respectively, with 10 bases between them. CDR3 in amino acids: CASSRLNNSPLHF. The CDR3, as DNA: TGTGCCAGCAGCAGGTTAAACAATTCACCCCTCCACTTT. Full variable domain (remainder filled in from reference TRBV2 and TRBJ1-6): EPEVTQTPSHQVTQMGQEVILRCVPISNHLYFYWYRQILGQKVEFLVSFYNNEISEKSEIFDDQFSVERPDGSNFTLKIRSTKLEDSAMYFCASSRLNNSPLHFGNGTRLTVT.

This rearrangement joins TRBV20-1 to TRBJ1-1; TRBD1 matches at 8 bases. CDR3 length equals 11 residues. CDR1 and CDR2 from the germline V gene are DFQATT and SNEGSKA (reference sequence). V trimming: 6 bases; J trimming: 10 bases; junction bases outside the gene matches: 7. This CDR3 reads CSASGTGRAFF. In DNA, the CDR3 is TGCAGTGCCAGTGGGACAGGTAGAGCTTTCTTT.

This sequence joins TRBV6-2 or TRBV6-3 and TRBJ1-4; D gene unclear. CDR1 and CDR2 (germline): MNHEY, SVGEGT. The CDR3 runs to 15 residues. Trimming took 7 bases from V and 3 from J, leaving 15 bases between them. The CDR3 region has the DNA TGTGCCAGCACCCCCACGTCAGATCCTAATGAAAAACTGTTTTTT. Protein sequence: CASTPTSDPNEKLFF.

The V and J genes are TRBV5-4 and TRBJ2-7; possible D gene TRBD2, 7 bases. CDR3 length: 16 amino acids. V gave up 0 bases and J gave up 5 bases, with 18 bases separating them. Germline-derived CDR1 and CDR2 are SGHNT and YYREEE (reference sequence). Here the CDR3 DNA reads TGTGCCAGCAGCTTGGGGATTGGAGGGGGGGCCGACGAGCAGTACTTC. Its translation is CASSLGIGGGADEQYF.

Comments on this clone: Germline is not matched at one junction end, which may reflect a read error. The chain has TRBV4-1 and TRBJ1-1; 10 nucleotides agree with TRBD1. CDR3 length equals 15 residues. CDR1 and CDR2 from the germline V gene are MGHRA and YSYEKL. The CDR3 sequence: CASRQGRDRGTEAFF. CDR3 DNA: TGCGCCAGCAGACAAGGGAGGGACAGGGGCACTGAAGCTTTCTTT.